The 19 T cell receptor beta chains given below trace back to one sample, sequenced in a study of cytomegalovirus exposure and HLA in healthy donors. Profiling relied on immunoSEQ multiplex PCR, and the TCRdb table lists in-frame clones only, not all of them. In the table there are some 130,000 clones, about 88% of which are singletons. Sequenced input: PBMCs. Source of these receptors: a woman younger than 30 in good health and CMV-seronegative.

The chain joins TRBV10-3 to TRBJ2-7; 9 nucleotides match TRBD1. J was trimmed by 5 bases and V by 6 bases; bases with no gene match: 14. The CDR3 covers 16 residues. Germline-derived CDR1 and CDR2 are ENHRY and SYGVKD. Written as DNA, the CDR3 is TGTGCCATCAGGCGATCTACCGGGACAGGGACCCACGAGCAGTACTTC. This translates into CAIRRSTGTGTHEQYF.

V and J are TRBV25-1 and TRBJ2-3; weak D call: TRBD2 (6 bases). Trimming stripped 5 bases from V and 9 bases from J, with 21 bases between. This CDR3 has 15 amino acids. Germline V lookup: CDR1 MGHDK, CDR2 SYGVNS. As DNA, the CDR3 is TGTGCCAGCAGTCAGTGGGTTTTCGGCGGGGAGACGCAGTATTTT. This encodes CASSQWVFGGETQYF.

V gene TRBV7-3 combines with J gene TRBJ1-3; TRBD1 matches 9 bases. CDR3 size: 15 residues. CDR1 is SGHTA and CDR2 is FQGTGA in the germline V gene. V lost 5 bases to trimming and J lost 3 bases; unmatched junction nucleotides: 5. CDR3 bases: TGTGCCAGCAGCAGGGACAGGGAAAGTGGAAACACCATATATTTT. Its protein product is CASSRDRESGNTIYF. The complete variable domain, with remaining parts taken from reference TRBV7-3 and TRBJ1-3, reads GAGVSQTPSNKVTEKGKYVELRCDPISGHTALYWYRQSLGQGPEFLIYFQGTGAADDSGLPNDRFFAVRPEGSVSTLKIQRTERGDSAVYLCASSRDRESGNTIYFGEGSWLTVV.

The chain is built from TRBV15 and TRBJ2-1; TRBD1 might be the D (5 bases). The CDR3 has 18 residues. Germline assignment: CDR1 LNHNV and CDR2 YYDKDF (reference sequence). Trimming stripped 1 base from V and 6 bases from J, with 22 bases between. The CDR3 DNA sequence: TGTGCCACCAGCAGAGTTTTCCCTGGACACGGTGTGGGCAATGAGCAGTTCTTC. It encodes CATSRVFPGHGVGNEQFF.

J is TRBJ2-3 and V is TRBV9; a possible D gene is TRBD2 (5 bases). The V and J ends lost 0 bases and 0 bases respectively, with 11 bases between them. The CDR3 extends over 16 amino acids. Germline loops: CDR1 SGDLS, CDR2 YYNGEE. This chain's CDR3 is CASSVGPGLSTDTQYF. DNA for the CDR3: TGTGCCAGCAGCGTAGGCCCGGGGTTGAGCACAGATACGCAGTATTTT.

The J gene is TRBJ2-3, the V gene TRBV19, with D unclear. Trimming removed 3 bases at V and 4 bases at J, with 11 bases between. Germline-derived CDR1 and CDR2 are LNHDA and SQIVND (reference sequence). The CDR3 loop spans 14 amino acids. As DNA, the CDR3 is TGTGCCAGTAGTATCAGCCCGGGTTCAGATACGCAGTATTTT. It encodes CASSISPGSDTQYF.

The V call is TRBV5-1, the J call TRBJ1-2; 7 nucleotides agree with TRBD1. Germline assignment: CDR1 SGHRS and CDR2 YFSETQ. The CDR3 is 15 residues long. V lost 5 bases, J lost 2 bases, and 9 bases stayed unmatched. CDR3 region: CASSLTGQKNYGYTF. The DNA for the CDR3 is TGCGCCAGCAGTCTGACGGGACAGAAAAACTATGGCTACACCTTC.

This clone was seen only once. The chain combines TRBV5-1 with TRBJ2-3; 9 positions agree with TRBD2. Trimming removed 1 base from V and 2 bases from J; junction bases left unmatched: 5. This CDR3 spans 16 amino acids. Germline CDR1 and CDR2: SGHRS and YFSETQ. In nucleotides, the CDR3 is TGCGCCAGCAGCTTGCGTCTAGCGGGATCCACAGATACGCAGTATTTT. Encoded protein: CASSLRLAGSTDTQYF. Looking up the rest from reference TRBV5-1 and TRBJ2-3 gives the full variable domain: KAGVTQTPRYLIKTRGQQVTLSCSPISGHRSVSWYQQTPGQGLQFLFEYFSETQRNKGNFPGRFSGRQFSNSRSEMNVSTLELGDSALYLCASSLRLAGSTDTQYFGPGTRLTVL.

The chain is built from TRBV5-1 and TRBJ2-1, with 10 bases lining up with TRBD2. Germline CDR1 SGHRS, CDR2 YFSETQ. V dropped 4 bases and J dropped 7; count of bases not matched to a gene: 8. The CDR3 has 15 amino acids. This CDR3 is CASSISGGAGNEQFF. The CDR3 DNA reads TGCGCCAGCAGCATCAGCGGGGGGGCCGGGAATGAGCAGTTCTTC.

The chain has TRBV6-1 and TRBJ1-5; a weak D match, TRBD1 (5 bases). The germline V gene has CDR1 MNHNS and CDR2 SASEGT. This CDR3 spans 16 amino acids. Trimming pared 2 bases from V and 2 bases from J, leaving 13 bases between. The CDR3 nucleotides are TGTGCCAGCAGTGAAATCAGGGATAGGCGCAATCAGCCCCAGCATTTT. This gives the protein CASSEIRDRRNQPQHF.

Here the CDR3 DNA reads TGTGCCAGCAGCTGGTCGGGGGAGCGGAATTCACCCCTCCACTTT. Its translation: CASSWSGERNSPLHF. This rearrangement joins TRBV7-9 to TRBJ1-6; perhaps TRBD1 as D (5 bases). V was shortened by 4 bases and J by 7 bases, with 14 bases between the two germline ends. The germline V gene has CDR1 SEHNR and CDR2 FQNEAQ (reference sequence). The CDR3 runs 15 residues.

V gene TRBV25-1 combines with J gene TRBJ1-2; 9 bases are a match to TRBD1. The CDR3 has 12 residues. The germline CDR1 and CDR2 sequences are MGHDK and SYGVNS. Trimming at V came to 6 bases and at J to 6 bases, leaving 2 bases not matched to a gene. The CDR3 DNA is TGTGCCAGCAGGGGACAGGGTAATGGCTACACCTTC. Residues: CASRGQGNGYTF.

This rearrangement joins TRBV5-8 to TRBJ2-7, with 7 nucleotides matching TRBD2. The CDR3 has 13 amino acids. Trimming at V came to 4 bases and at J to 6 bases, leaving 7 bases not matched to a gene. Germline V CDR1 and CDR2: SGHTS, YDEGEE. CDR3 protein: CASSHGGGGEQYF. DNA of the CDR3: TGTGCCAGCAGCCACGGCGGCGGGGGCGAGCAGTACTTC.

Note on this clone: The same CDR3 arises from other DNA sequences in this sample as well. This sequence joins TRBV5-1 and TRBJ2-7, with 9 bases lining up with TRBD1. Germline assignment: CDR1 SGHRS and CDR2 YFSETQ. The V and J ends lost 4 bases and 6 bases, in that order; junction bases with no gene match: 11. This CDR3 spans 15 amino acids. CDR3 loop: CASSLSGTGFPEQYF. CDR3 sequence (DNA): TGCGCCAGCAGCCTATCCGGGACAGGGTTTCCCGAGCAGTACTTC.

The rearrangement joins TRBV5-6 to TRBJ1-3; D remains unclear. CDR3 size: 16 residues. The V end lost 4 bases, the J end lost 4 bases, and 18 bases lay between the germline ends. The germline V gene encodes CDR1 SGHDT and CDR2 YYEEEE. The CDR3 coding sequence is TGTGCCAGCAGCCGTGGGTTTCGGGGAGCAGGAAACACCATATATTTT. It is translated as CASSRGFRGAGNTIYF.

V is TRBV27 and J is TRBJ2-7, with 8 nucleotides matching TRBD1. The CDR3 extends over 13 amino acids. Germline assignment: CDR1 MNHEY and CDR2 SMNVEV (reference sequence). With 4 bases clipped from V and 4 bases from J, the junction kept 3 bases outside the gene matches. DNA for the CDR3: TGTGCCAGCAGTTACCAGGGGGCGTACGAGCAGTACTTC. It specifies CASSYQGAYEQYF.

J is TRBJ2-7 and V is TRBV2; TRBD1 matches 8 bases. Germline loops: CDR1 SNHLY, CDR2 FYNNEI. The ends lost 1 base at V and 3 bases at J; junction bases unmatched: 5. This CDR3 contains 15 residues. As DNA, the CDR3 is TGTGCCAGCAGTGAAGGGACAGGGAGGTTCTACGAGCAGTACTTC. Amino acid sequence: CASSEGTGRFYEQYF.

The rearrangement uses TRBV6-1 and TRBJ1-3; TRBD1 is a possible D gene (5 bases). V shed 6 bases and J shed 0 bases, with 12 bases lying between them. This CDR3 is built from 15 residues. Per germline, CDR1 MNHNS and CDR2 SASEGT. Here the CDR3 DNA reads TGTGCCAGCAGACAGACAGAAGACTCTGGAAACACCATATATTTT. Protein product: CASRQTEDSGNTIYF.

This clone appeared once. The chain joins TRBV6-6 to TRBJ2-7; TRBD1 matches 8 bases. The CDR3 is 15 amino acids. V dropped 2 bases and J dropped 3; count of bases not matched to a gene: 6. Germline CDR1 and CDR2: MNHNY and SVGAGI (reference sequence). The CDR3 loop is CASSYIRGQSYEQYF. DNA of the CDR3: TGTGCCAGCAGTTACATCAGGGGGCAAAGCTACGAGCAGTACTTC.